The 25 T cell receptor beta chains below all came from one sample that was sequenced in a study of blood T cells in healthy people across ages. The use of a sample-barcoded 5' primer and a J-beta primer mix characterized a second PCR of about 7 to 12 cycles. TCRdb recomputed calls from the 5' RACE reads with MiXCR, one row per CDR3 protein. This sample has approximately 800,000 distinct CDR3 sequences; 60% to 80% occur once, and the top ten carry roughly 26%. The sample comprised blood. The receptor set was obtained from a man aged 25 to 40 in good health.

The J gene is TRBJ2-4, the V gene TRBV2; D is unresolved. From germline, CDR1 is SNHLY and CDR2 FYNNEI. V was shortened by 7 bases and J by 5 bases, with 6 bases between the two germline ends. The CDR3 runs to 11 residues. The DNA for the CDR3 is TGTGCCAGCATCGTCCAAAACATTCAGTACTTC. It codes for CASIVQNIQYF.

V usage is TRBV15 and J usage is TRBJ1-5; D gene ambiguous. From germline, CDR1 is LNHNV and CDR2 YYDKDF (reference sequence). The CDR3 consists of 17 residues. Between the trimmed V and J ends, which lost 3 bases and 2 bases, there was a span of 17 bases. In nucleotides, the CDR3 is TGTGCCACCAGCAGCACACCCAGAGTATCGGGCAATCAGCCCCAGCATTTT. The encoded protein is CATSSTPRVSGNQPQHF.

This chain uses TRBV20-1 with TRBJ2-1; 13 bases match TRBD2. This CDR3 region has 14 residues. V gave up 5 bases and J gave up 6 bases; unmatched junction bases: 4. CDR1 DFQATT and CDR2 SNEGSKA come from the germline V gene (reference sequence). The CDR3 DNA reads TGCAGTGCTGCCCGGACTAGCGGGGGCAATGAGCAGTTCTTC. As protein: CSAARTSGGNEQFF.

The rearrangement uses TRBV5-1 and TRBJ1-6; 8 nucleotides line up with TRBD1. This CDR3 is built from 15 residues. From germline, CDR1 is SGHRS and CDR2 YFSETQ. J gave up 8 bases and V 4 bases, and 8 bases lay outside the gene matches. The CDR3 nucleotides are TGCGCCAGCAGCCCATCGGGACAGGAGCATTCACCCCTCCACTTT. This encodes CASSPSGQEHSPLHF.

V is TRBV6-5 and J is TRBJ2-5; 7 bases are shared with TRBD2. The CDR3 loop spans 15 amino acids. The germline V gene encodes CDR1 MNHEY and CDR2 SVGAGI. Trimming removed 0 bases from V and 2 bases from J; junction bases left unmatched: 3. CDR3 residues: CASSYSVGGQETQYF. CDR3 sequence (DNA): TGTGCCAGCAGTTACTCGGTGGGGGGGCAAGAGACCCAGTACTTC.

Many counts were recorded for this clonotype. The rearrangement uses TRBV7-2 and TRBJ2-1, with 11 positions matching TRBD2. Germline CDR1 reads SGHTA; CDR2 reads FQGNSA. The CDR3 totals 13 residues. J gave up 6 bases and V 6 bases, and 1 base lay outside the gene matches. This CDR3 reads CASSSGGANEQFF. The CDR3, as DNA: TGTGCCAGCAGTAGCGGGGGGGCCAATGAGCAGTTCTTC. The entire variable domain, with the rest obtained from reference TRBV7-2 and TRBJ2-1, is as follows: GAGVSQSPSNKVTEKGKDVELRCDPISGHTALYWYRQSLGQGLEFLIYFQGNSAPDKSGLPSDRFSAERTGGSVSTLTIQRTQQEDSAVYLCASSSGGANEQFFGPGTRLTVL.

As DNA, the CDR3 is TGTGCCATCAGGACCGAGACAGGGGCGTCATACGAGCAGTACTTC. It encodes CAIRTETGASYEQYF. The J gene is TRBJ2-7, the V gene TRBV10-3; 8 bases are shared with TRBD1. The ends lost 6 bases at V and 4 bases at J; junction bases unmatched: 11. The CDR3 is made up of 15 amino acids. The germline V gene has CDR1 ENHRY and CDR2 SYGVKD.

This clonotype was detected ten times or more. The V and J genes are TRBV18 and TRBJ2-7; TRBD1 might be the D (5 bases). With 3 bases removed from V and 3 bases from J, the gap between germline ends came to 15 bases. Germline assignment: CDR1 KGHSH and CDR2 LQKENI. This CDR3 is built from 15 residues. This chain's CDR3 is CASSPYQGVDYEQYF. The CDR3 DNA is TGTGCCAGCTCACCCTACCAGGGTGTCGACTACGAGCAGTACTTC. The full variable domain, in which reference TRBV18 and TRBJ2-7 provide the parts outside the CDR3, is NAGVMQNPRHLVRRRGQEARLRCSPMKGHSHVYWYRQLPEEGLKFMVYLQKENIIDESGMPKERFSAEFPKEGPSILRIQQVVRGDSAAYFCASSPYQGVDYEQYFGPGTRLTVT.

V is TRBV20-1 and J is TRBJ2-5; D unclear. The CDR3 is 13 amino acids. From germline, CDR1 is DFQATT and CDR2 SNEGSKA (reference sequence). With 6 bases removed from V and 1 base from J, the gap between germline ends came to 12 bases. DNA for the CDR3: TGCAGTGCCCCTAAACAGCTCCAAGAGACCCAGTACTTC. Its translation is CSAPKQLQETQYF.

The chain recombines TRBV6-1 with TRBJ1-5, with D perhaps matching TRBD1 (5 bases). Trimming took 3 bases from V and 12 from J, leaving 9 bases between them. CDR1 and CDR2 (germline): MNHNS, SASEGT. The CDR3 covers 11 residues. The CDR3 spells CASSEAGGQHF. As DNA, the CDR3 is TGTGCCAGCAGTGAGGCCGGGGGCCAGCATTTT.

The J gene is TRBJ2-1, the V gene TRBV28; tentative D call: TRBD2 (5 bases). CDR1 and CDR2 from the germline V gene are MDHEN and SYDVKM. The CDR3 totals 12 residues. The DNA for the CDR3 is TGTGTTAGCGTGGCCAGTTACAATGAGCAGTTCTTC. It translates to CVSVASYNEQFF.

The CDR3 DNA reads as TGTGCCAGCAGCCAGCGACAGGGAATCAGCGAGCAGTACTTC. Its protein product is CASSQRQGISEQYF. The chain joins TRBV7-9 to TRBJ2-7; 7 positions match TRBD1. The trim removed 5 bases at V and 6 bases at J, leaving 10 bases unmatched. The length of the CDR3 is 14 residues. Germline CDR1 SEHNR, CDR2 FQNEAQ (reference sequence).

This clonotype was recorded only once. The rearrangement links TRBV10-2 to TRBJ2-3, with D perhaps matching TRBD1 (5 bases). The CDR3 has 13 residues. Germline loops: CDR1 WSHSY, CDR2 SAAADI. V was cut by 2 bases and J by 5 bases, with 8 bases left in between. The CDR3 sequence is CASSERQQDTQYF. CDR3 nucleotide sequence: TGCGCCAGCAGTGAGCGACAGCAAGATACGCAGTATTTT.

This clonotype showed up just a few times. The chain uses TRBV20-1 and TRBJ2-1; 11 positions match TRBD2. This CDR3 contains 15 residues. CDR1 is DFQATT, CDR2 SNEGSKA, per germline (reference sequence). J gave up 7 bases and V 3 bases, and 8 bases lay outside the gene matches. CDR3 residues: CSASRLAGGRNEQFF. The DNA for the CDR3 is TGCAGTGCTAGTAGGCTAGCGGGGGGACGGAATGAGCAGTTCTTC.

This clonotype showed up just a few times. The chain links TRBV28 to TRBJ2-5, with D possibly matching TRBD2 (6 bases). Germline V gene lookup returns CDR1 MDHEN and CDR2 SYDVKM. The V end was cut by 4 bases, the J end by 5 bases, with 14 bases between. The CDR3 is 14 residues long. CDR3 nucleotide sequence: TGTGCCAGCAGTTCCCTATGGGGGGTGGAGACCCAGTACTTC. Amino acid sequence: CASSSLWGVETQYF.

The chain recombines TRBV10-3 with TRBJ2-7; either TRBD1 or TRBD2 may fit D (5 bases each). This CDR3 spans 13 amino acids. The V gene's germline CDR1 is ENHRY and CDR2 SYGVKD. The germline V and J ends were trimmed by 5 bases and 2 bases, with 10 bases remaining between them. The CDR3 DNA reads as TGTGCCATCAGTAACGGGGCCACCTACGAGCAGTACTTC. Protein: CAISNGATYEQYF.

This clonotype was detected many times. The J gene is TRBJ2-1, the V gene TRBV9; 13 positions agree with TRBD2. The CDR3 spans 15 residues. Trimming cost V 3 bases and J 5 bases; bases outside gene matches: 2. The germline CDR1 and CDR2 sequences are SGDLS and YYNGEE. The CDR3 reads CASSAGTSGDNEQFF. The CDR3 DNA reads as TGTGCCAGCAGCGCAGGGACTAGCGGGGACAATGAGCAGTTCTTC.

J is TRBJ2-7 and V is TRBV7-2, with D perhaps TRBD1 or TRBD2 (5 bases each). V gave up 5 bases and J gave up 2 bases, with 13 bases separating them. Per the germline V gene, CDR1 is SGHTA and CDR2 is FQGNSA. The CDR3 loop spans 14 amino acids. The CDR3 region is CASSVRDGPYEQYF. The CDR3 nucleotides are TGTGCCAGCAGCGTCCGGGACGGCCCCTACGAGCAGTACTTC.

CDR3 coding DNA: TGTGCCACCAGCAGAGGTGGTAGCGGGGCAGATACGCAGTATTTT. Translated, it gives CATSRGGSGADTQYF. The chain combines TRBV15 with TRBJ2-3, with 8 bases aligning to TRBD2. V lost 1 base and J lost 4; bases outside the gene matches: 4. The length of the CDR3 is 15 residues. CDR1 and CDR2 from the germline V gene are LNHNV and YYDKDF (reference sequence).

This clonotype was recorded a few times. In DNA, the CDR3 is TGCGCCAGCAGCCTTACGGGCGGCCACGAGCAGTACTTC. The encoded protein is CASSLTGGHEQYF. The chain recombines TRBV4-3 with TRBJ2-7; no reliable D call. The CDR3 has 13 amino acids. V lost 4 bases and J 5 bases, leaving 12 bases between the germline ends. Germline CDR1 LGHNA, CDR2 YSLEER.

The chain has TRBV12-3 or TRBV12-4 and TRBJ2-7; D possibly corresponds to TRBD2 (6 bases). The length of the CDR3 is 15 residues. V dropped 3 bases and J dropped 0 bases, with 12 bases sitting between them. The CDR3, as DNA: TGTGCCAGCAGTTTCGCGGGGACCCGCTCCTACGAGCAGTACTTC. Its translation is CASSFAGTRSYEQYF.

CDR3 nucleotide sequence: TGTGCCAGCAGGCGGACAGGGGGCTACAGGGACGAGCAGTACTTC. Protein: CASRRTGGYRDEQYF. The rearrangement uses TRBV12-3 or TRBV12-4 and TRBJ2-5; 11 bases match TRBD1. The end of the DNA fits TRBJ2-7 better, so the J call may be wrong. The CDR3 runs 15 residues.

The chain carries TRBV20-1 and TRBJ1-6, with D uncertain. The CDR3 sequence is 13 residues long. Germline CDR1 DFQATT, CDR2 SNEGSKA (reference sequence). V was clipped by 0 bases and J by 4 bases, with 4 bases between them. The CDR3 DNA follows: TGCAGTGCTAGAGATATGTATAATTCACCCCTCCACTTT. As protein: CSARDMYNSPLHF.

The chain has TRBV20-1 and TRBJ2-7; 9 nucleotides line up with TRBD1. Germline CDR1 is DFQATT and CDR2 is SNEGSKA (reference sequence). Losses at the gene ends were 3 bases for V and 5 bases for J; bases not matched to a gene: 8. The CDR3 contains 14 residues. CDR3 in amino acids: CSASGGQGLHEQYF. The CDR3 DNA is TGCAGTGCTAGTGGGGGACAGGGCTTACACGAGCAGTACTTC.

The genes are TRBV4-3 and TRBJ2-5; D is possibly TRBD1 or TRBD2 (5 bases each). Trimming removed 0 bases from V and 3 bases from J, with 14 bases in between. Per the germline V gene, CDR1 is LGHNA and CDR2 is YSLEER. CDR3 length: 16 residues. CDR3 in amino acids: CASSQDLARGEETQYF. CDR3 bases: TGCGCCAGCAGCCAAGATTTGGCCCGAGGGGAAGAGACCCAGTACTTC.